The clone carrying this TCR beta chain came up a few times. What it binds is unknown. The data derive from a study of T-cell reconstitution after alpha-beta-depleted transplantation in children. Unique molecular identifiers were built into the TCRbeta library. TCRdb passed the PCR reads through MiXCR, listing each CDR3 protein once. The sample has 200,000 to 250,000 distinct CDR3 sequences; roughly a quarter are singletons. The CDR3 runs to 17 residues. Losses at the gene ends were 0 bases for V and 5 bases for J; bases not matched to a gene: 9. Per the germline V gene, CDR1 is LNHNV and CDR2 is YYDKDF (reference sequence). Overall study results and limits: Reports say that about two months after transplant, the alpha-beta T cells came out of several hundred graft clones that had expanded. Some patients' high day-60 TCRbeta diversity was traced to surviving recipient T cells and thymic progenitors. T cells produced anew were the main source of T-cell counts and diversity one year after transplant.

The sample consisted of PBMCs, mostly from graft donor cells, taken 360 days after TCRalphabeta/CD19-depleted stem cell transplant. The rearrangement uses TRBV15 and TRBJ2-1; TRBD2 agrees at 8 bases. This TCR was recovered from a female patient aged 2-9 years who had a stem cell transplant for congenital amegakaryocytic thrombocytopenia, so the T cells may come from the graft donor. Here the CDR3 reads CATSRDFWSAGDNEQFF. CDR3 DNA: TGTGCCACCAGCAGAGATTTTTGGTCAGCGGGGGACAATGAGCAGTTCTTC.